This T cell receptor beta chain originates from a study of Tregs in tolerant kidney transplant recipients. Method: immunoSEQ multiplex PCR; TCRdb's copy keeps in-frame clones and lacks some. The table has 50,000 or so clones, about 89% seen once. CD4+CD25+CD127- Tregs, CD4+CD25- non-Tregs, CD4 and CD8 cells were sorted. Input material: Tregs from blood. This receptor was identified in a human donor in good health.

CDR3 DNA sequence: TGTGCCAGTAGTCTCTCCGGGACTTCTTTTTCCGGGTCCTACGAGCAGTACTTC. This gives the protein CASSLSGTSFSGSYEQYF. The J gene is TRBJ2-7, the V gene TRBV19; D might be TRBD2 (6 bases). Germline V gives CDR1 LNHDA, CDR2 SQIVND (reference sequence). This CDR3 has 18 amino acids. V dropped 5 bases and J dropped 1 base, with 24 bases sitting between them.